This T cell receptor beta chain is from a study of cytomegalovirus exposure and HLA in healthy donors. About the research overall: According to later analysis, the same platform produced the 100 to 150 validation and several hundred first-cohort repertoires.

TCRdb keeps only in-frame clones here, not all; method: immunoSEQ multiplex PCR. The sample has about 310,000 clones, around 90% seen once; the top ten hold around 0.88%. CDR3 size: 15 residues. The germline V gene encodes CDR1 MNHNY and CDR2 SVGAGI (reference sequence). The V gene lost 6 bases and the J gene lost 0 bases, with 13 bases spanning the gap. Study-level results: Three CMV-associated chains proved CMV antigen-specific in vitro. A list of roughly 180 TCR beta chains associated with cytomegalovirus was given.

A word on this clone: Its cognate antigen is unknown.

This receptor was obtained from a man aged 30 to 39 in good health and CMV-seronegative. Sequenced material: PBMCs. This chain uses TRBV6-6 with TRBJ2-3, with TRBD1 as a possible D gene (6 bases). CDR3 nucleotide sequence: TGTGCCAGCAGCAACGGGCAGGGGAGCACAGATACGCAGTATTTT. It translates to CASSNGQGSTDTQYF.